This T cell receptor beta chain was sequenced during a study of blood T cell repertoires in COVID-19. Overall study context: Acute and convalescent COVID-19 samples came from the United States, Italy and Spain. T cells, B-cell-depleted T cells, or PBMCs supplied cDNA or gDNA.

Germline values: CDR1 SGHTA, CDR2 FQGNSA. This CDR3 has 12 residues. V was trimmed by 3 bases and J by 11 bases, leaving 13 bases between them. As processed by the authors: Scientists estimated how many nucleated cells there were by amplifying reference gene primers. Some clones are missing from TCRdb's copy, which holds only in-frame ones; the method was immunoSEQ multiplex PCR. The V and J calls and clone size come from that table; D and trimming were worked out from the DNA. The profile covers approximately 190,000 clones, with 70% to 90% appearing a single time and 6.2% taken by the ten largest. V and J are TRBV7-2 and TRBJ1-1, with D possibly matching TRBD1 (5 bases). The material sequenced was peripheral blood. The TCR sequence derives from a woman in her 40s who had recovered from COVID-19. The CDR3 loop is CASSFTGDRAFF. The CDR3 region has the DNA TGTGCCAGCAGCTTCACAGGAGATCGGGCTTTCTTT.